These T cell receptor beta chains were read from a single sample in a study of blood T cells in healthy people across ages. TCRdb used MiXCR to reprocess the 5' RACE reads, holding one entry per CDR3 protein. The table records hundreds of thousands of distinct CDR3 sequences, around 32% of them present only once. What was sequenced was blood. The receptors here all came from a woman older than 75 in good health. The conserved cysteine and the conserved F or W are not part of the CDR3 here.

>TRBV27
ASSRLTSGVIASSYNEQF
>TRBV5-6
ASSSSQVYGEKLF
>TRBV2
ASSETGYDGYT
>TRBV3-1
ASSLVRDTGAF
>TRBV6-5
ASSYSRGAGEQY
>TRBV7-2
ASSSDHEQY
>TRBV19
ASTLLPGAGVGANVLT
>TRBV5-1
ASSLGQGYRTEAF
>TRBV7-2
ASSLAAEYNEQF
>TRBV7-2
ASSLEGRAEQY
>TRBV7-3
ASSSYSGGAWNEQF